Listed here are 5 T cell receptor beta chains from one sample, sequenced in a study of a mutant IDH1 vaccine in newly diagnosed glioma. Repertoires were generated with immunoSEQ multiplex PCR, while TCRdb's copy carries only in-frame clones and drops some. The repertoire holds fewer than 150,000 clones, with around 90% as singletons. Antigens of these TCRs are unknown. The time point here: week 11, during vaccination. Alongside topical imiquimod, each dose of vaccine comprised 300 ug of mutant IDH1 20-mer peptide. Sequencing used PBMCs, obtained from a glioma patient whose treatment included an IDH1 peptide vaccine. These receptors all come from a woman aged 50 to 60 with glioma.

V gene TRBV6-1 combines with J gene TRBJ2-3; D unclear. Germline CDR1 MNHNS, CDR2 SASEGT. Trimming stripped 3 bases from V and 6 bases from J, with 13 bases between. CDR3 length: 14 residues. The CDR3 protein is CASSEVGSWDTQYF. The CDR3 DNA reads TGTGCCAGCAGTGAGGTGGGTTCGTGGGATACGCAGTATTTT.

This clone showed up just once. The rearrangement uses TRBV6-5 and TRBJ1-1, with D perhaps TRBD1 (5 bases). The CDR3 has 15 amino acids. V lost 4 bases, J lost 1 base, and 13 bases lay in between. Germline loops: CDR1 MNHEY, CDR2 SVGAGI. This chain's CDR3 is CASSSWDRTNTEAFF. DNA for the CDR3: TGTGCCAGCAGTTCGTGGGACCGGACGAACACTGAAGCTTTCTTT.

The chain is built from TRBV10-2 and TRBJ2-2, with 12 bases aligning to TRBD2. Germline-derived CDR1 and CDR2 are WSHSY and SAAADI. The CDR3 is 19 amino acids. V dropped 0 bases and J dropped 5; count of bases not matched to a gene: 10. CDR3 protein: CASSESRLAGGGETGELFF. The CDR3 coding sequence is TGCGCCAGCAGTGAGTCCCGGCTAGCGGGAGGGGGAGAGACCGGGGAGCTGTTTTTT.

CDR3 sequence reads: CASSRGTGTGSYEQYF. The CDR3 DNA reads as TGTGCCAGCTCACGGGGGACCGGGACAGGATCCTACGAGCAGTACTTC. The rearrangement links TRBV18 to TRBJ2-7; 8 bases are a match to TRBD1. CDR3 length: 16 amino acids. Trimming removed 4 bases from V and 1 base from J; junction bases left unmatched: 9. Germline assignment: CDR1 KGHSH and CDR2 LQKENI.

The genes are TRBV11-3 and TRBJ2-1; 15 bases are a match to TRBD2. V lost 2 bases, J lost 10 bases, and 9 bases stayed unmatched. The CDR3 is 17 amino acids. The germline V gene has CDR1 SGHNT and CDR2 YENEEA. The CDR3 nucleotides are TGTGCCAGCAGCTTATCACCGGGACTAGCGGGAGGCGGGGAGCAGTTCTTC. This sequence encodes CASSLSPGLAGGGEQFF.